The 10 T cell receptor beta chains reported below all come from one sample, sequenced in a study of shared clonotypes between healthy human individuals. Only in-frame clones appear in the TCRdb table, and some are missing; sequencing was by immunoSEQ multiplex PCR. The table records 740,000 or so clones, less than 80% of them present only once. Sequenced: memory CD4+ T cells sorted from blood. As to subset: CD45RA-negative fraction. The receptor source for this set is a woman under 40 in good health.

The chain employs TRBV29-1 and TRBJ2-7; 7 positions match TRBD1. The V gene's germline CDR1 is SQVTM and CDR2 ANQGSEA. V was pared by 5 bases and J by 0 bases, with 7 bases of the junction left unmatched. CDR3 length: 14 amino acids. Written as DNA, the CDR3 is TGCAGCGTTAAACCGGGACAGTACTCCTACGAGCAGTACTTC. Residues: CSVKPGQYSYEQYF.

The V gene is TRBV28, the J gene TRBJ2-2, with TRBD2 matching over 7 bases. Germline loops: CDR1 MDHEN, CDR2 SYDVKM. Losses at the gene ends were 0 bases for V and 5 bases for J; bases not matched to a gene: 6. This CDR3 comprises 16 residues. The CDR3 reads CASSLWGGFETGELFF. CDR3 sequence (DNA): TGTGCCAGCAGTTTATGGGGAGGGTTTGAGACCGGGGAGCTGTTTTTT. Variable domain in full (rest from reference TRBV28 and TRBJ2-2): DVKVTQSSRYLVKRTGEKVFLECVQDMDHENMFWYRQDPGLGLRLIYFSYDVKMKEKGDIPEGYSVSREKKERFSLILESASTNQTSMYLCASSLWGGFETGELFFGEGSRLTVL.

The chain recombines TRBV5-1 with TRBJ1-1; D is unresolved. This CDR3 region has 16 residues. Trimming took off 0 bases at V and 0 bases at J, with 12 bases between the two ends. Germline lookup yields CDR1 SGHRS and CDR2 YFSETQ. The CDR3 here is CASSLVSDDMNTEAFF. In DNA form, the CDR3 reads TGCGCCAGCAGCTTGGTGTCAGACGATATGAACACTGAAGCTTTCTTT.

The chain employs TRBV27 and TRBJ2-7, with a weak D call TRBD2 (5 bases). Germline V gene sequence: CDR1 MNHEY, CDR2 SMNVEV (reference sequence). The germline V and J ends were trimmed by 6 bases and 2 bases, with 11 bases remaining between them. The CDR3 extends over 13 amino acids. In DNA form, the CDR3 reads TGTGCCAGCAGGAGAGGACTGACCTACGAGCAGTACTTC. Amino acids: CASRRGLTYEQYF.

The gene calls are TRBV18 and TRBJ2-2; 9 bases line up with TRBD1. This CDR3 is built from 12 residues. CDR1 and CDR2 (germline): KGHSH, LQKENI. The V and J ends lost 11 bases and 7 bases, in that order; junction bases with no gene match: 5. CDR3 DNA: TGTGCCTCACAGGGGGCGATCGGGGAGCTGTTTTTT. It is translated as CASQGAIGELFF. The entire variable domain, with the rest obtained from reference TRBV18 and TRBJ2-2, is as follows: NAGVMQNPRHLVRRRGQEARLRCSPMKGHSHVYWYRQLPEEGLKFMVYLQKENIIDESGMPKERFSAEFPKEGPSILRIQQVVRGDSAAYFCASQGAIGELFFGEGSRLTVL.

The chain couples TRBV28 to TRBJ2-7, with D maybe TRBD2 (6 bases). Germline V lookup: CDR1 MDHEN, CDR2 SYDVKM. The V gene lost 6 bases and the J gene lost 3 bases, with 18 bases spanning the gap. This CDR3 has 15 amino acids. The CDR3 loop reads CASRQPGTGDYEQYF. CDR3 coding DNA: TGTGCCAGCAGACAACCTGGGACTGGGGACTACGAGCAGTACTTC.

The CDR3 DNA reads as TGTGCCAGCAGCGTAACATCAGGCCTTGCCTCCTACAATGAGCAGTTCTTC. Protein product: CASSVTSGLASYNEQFF. V and J are TRBV7-9 and TRBJ2-1; D is ambiguous. Germline V gene data show CDR1 as SEHNR and CDR2 as FQNEAQ (reference sequence). The CDR3 is 17 amino acids. Trimming pared 5 bases from V and 0 bases from J, leaving 17 bases between.

The CDR3 DNA reads TGTGCCAGTAGTATAGATAACAATGGGAACACTGAAGCTTTCTTT. Its protein product is CASSIDNNGNTEAFF. The V call is TRBV19, the J call TRBJ1-1, with D hard to call. Per the germline V gene, CDR1 is LNHDA and CDR2 is SQIVND (reference sequence). The CDR3 extends over 15 amino acids. With 0 bases removed from V and 1 base from J, the gap between germline ends came to 9 bases.

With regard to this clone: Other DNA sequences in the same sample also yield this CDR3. The CDR3 bases are TGTGCCAGCTCACTGGACAGGGTGAACACTGAAGCTTTCTTT. Residues: CASSLDRVNTEAFF. The chain recombines TRBV18 with TRBJ1-1, with 8 bases aligning to TRBD1. The ends lost 4 bases at V and 0 bases at J; junction bases unmatched: 1. CDR1 KGHSH and CDR2 LQKENI come from the germline V gene. The CDR3 is 14 amino acids.

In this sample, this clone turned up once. DNA of the CDR3: TGTGCCAGCAGCTTAGAAGGACAGATGGACTATGGCTACACCTTC. It yields the protein CASSLEGQMDYGYTF. J is TRBJ1-2 and V is TRBV4-2, with D perhaps TRBD1 (6 bases). This CDR3 contains 15 residues. Trimming left V 5 bases short and J 3 bases short, with 16 bases between. Germline V gives CDR1 LGHNA, CDR2 YNFKEQ.